This TCR beta chain derives from a study of beta chain features in type 1 diabetes. Study-level background: No patient-donor differences in age, gender, total cells or subset yield.

Study results and limitations: VDJ junctions sequenced from type 1 diabetes patients showed fewer insertions and more deletions.

This clone has a handful of counts. What it binds is unknown. V lost 5 bases to trimming and J lost 3 bases, with 17 bases between them. CDR3 length equals 16 residues. Germline V gene lookup returns CDR1 SGHTA and CDR2 FQGNSA. As every portion of the isolated RNA was reverse transcribed, the sequencing read expressed TCRB transcripts. Average reads for naive, central memory and regulatory T cell samples were about 3.7 million. Generated by immunoSEQ multiplex PCR, the TCRdb table keeps only in-frame clones and is missing some. The table has 330,000 or so clones, around 13% seen once. The sequenced sample was central memory CD4+ T cells from blood. This sequence originates from a young man in good health. The chain is built from TRBV7-2 and TRBJ2-1; perhaps TRBD2 as D (8 bases). The CDR3 nucleotides are TGTGCCAGCAGCAGACAGGGACTAGGGGGCTACAATGAGCAGTTCTTC. As protein: CASSRQGLGGYNEQFF.